This record covers a single T cell receptor (beta chain). V shed 5 bases and J 2 bases; nucleotides not matched to a gene: 12. Germline CDR1 LGHNA, CDR2 YNFKEQ. The CDR3 totals 16 residues. Preparation of the TCRbeta library used unique molecular identifiers. TCRdb reanalysed the PCR reads using MiXCR and keeps one entry per CDR3 protein. Among a few hundred thousand distinct CDR3 sequences listed, roughly 11% were seen once. The data originate from a study of T-cell reconstitution after alpha-beta-depleted transplantation in children. The source was PBMCs from the stem cell graft donor, collected from the stem cell graft. This clonotype was obtained from a human donor who donated a stem cell graft to a child with acute myeloid leukemia. The rearrangement links TRBV4-2 to TRBJ2-7, with 7 bases matching TRBD2. CDR3 residues: CASSSIPASGPYEQYF. In DNA form, the CDR3 reads TGTGCCAGCAGCTCTATCCCTGCTAGCGGACCCTACGAGCAGTACTTC.